This T cell receptor beta chain was sequenced for a study of graft-versus-host responses after intestinal transplantation. Whole-study context: For around three years after anti-thymocyte globulin induction, all recipients took tacrolimus and steroids.

Sequenced by immunoSEQ multiplex PCR; TCRdb stores in-frame clones only, minus some. The sample lists about 40,000 clones, under 95% occurring once. The sequence came from a human patient who received an intestinal transplant, so some T cells may come from the graft donor. The starting material was PBMCs, obtained around 330 days after intestinal transplant.

CDR3 residues: CASSQDQGTSGLEQYF. DNA for the CDR3: TGTGCCAGCAGCCAAGATCAAGGGACTAGTGGGCTCGAGCAGTACTTC. V and J are TRBV4-2 and TRBJ2-7, with 8 bases identical to TRBD2. Trimming at V came to 0 bases and at J to 6 bases, leaving 10 bases not matched to a gene. Per the germline V gene, CDR1 is LGHNA and CDR2 is YNFKEQ. CDR3 size: 16 residues.